One TCR beta chain is described in this entry. The CDR3 extends over 16 amino acids. Trimming took 1 base from V and 0 from J, leaving 16 bases between them. The germline V gene has CDR1 SQVTM and CDR2 ANQGSEA. In the authors' methods: Estimation of nucleated cell counts relied on the amplification of reference gene primers. Assay used: immunoSEQ multiplex PCR; TCRdb lists only in-frame clones, some missing. The V and J calls and clone size come from that table; D and trimming were worked out from the DNA. The table records 370,000 or so clones, roughly 86% of them present only once. The data belong to a study of blood T cell repertoires in COVID-19. Overall study context: COVID-19 samples, acute and convalescent, were from the United States, Italy and Spain. T cells, B-cell-depleted T cells, or PBMCs supplied cDNA or gDNA.

Material for sequencing was peripheral blood. V usage is TRBV29-1 and J usage is TRBJ2-7; D might be TRBD1 (6 bases). The origin of this receptor is a human donor with acute or convalescent COVID-19. The donor label of this sample is uncertain. The CDR3 bases are TGCAGCGTTGAAGCCGCGACAGGCCAAAGCTCCTACGAGCAGTACTTC. As protein: CSVEAATGQSSYEQYF.